The clone carrying this TCR beta chain has more than one count but fewer than ten. Its specificity is unknown. This record belongs to a study of response to subunit inactivated influenza vaccine. TCRdb reprocessed the RT-PCR reads with MiXCR, giving one entry per CDR3 protein. The table has 600,000 to 850,000 distinct CDR3 sequences, roughly 15% seen once. Study-wide results and caveats: Authors suggested few new T cells are recruited by each seasonal influenza vaccination.

Germline V gene data show CDR1 as LGHNA and CDR2 as YSLEER. J lost 4 bases, V lost 4 bases, and 8 bases had no gene match. The length of the CDR3 is 15 residues. The genes are TRBV4-3 and TRBJ2-3; 7 positions agree with TRBD1. This clonotype was sampled from a man aged 45-65 years who received an inactivated influenza vaccine. Sequencing used PBMCs from blood, obtained around 15 days before vaccination. CDR3 DNA: TGCGCCAGCAGCCGCGATTGGGACAGCGCAGATACGCAGTATTTT. Translation gives CASSRDWDSADTQYF.